Each of the 20 T cell receptor beta chains below was sequenced from the same sample in a study of preoperative IRX-2 immunotherapy in early breast cancer. Clones were sequenced by immunoSEQ multiplex PCR, and TCRdb holds only the in-frame ones, with some missing. The sample yields about 19,000 clones, around four fifths seen once. The treatment here: preoperative locoregional IRX-2 cytokine immunotherapy. The source material was lymph node tissue, sampled after IRX-2 immunotherapy. These receptors were obtained from a human donor with breast cancer.

This clone is a singleton in its sample. V and J are TRBV6-8 and TRBJ2-7, with 9 nucleotides matching TRBD1. The CDR3 length is 14 residues. The germline V gene encodes CDR1 MNHGY and CDR2 SAAAGT. Trimming took 10 bases from V and 4 from J; bases not matched to a gene: 11. CDR3 loop: CAIRGQGKGYEQYF. CDR3 in DNA: TGTGCCATCAGGGGACAGGGAAAAGGGTACGAGCAGTACTTC.

The chain couples TRBV10-2 to TRBJ1-3; 7 bases map to TRBD1. J was trimmed by 0 bases and V by 6 bases; bases with no gene match: 5. Germline CDR1 and CDR2: WSHSY and SAAADI. CDR3 length: 15 residues. As DNA, the CDR3 is TGCGCCAGCAGCGCGGACAGGACCTCTGGAAACACCATATATTTT. This translates into CASSADRTSGNTIYF.

A few counts support this clone. This sequence joins TRBV6-8 and TRBJ1-4; the D is unclear. The CDR3 contains 15 residues. The V end lost 0 bases, the J end lost 2 bases, and 7 bases lay between the germline ends. Looked up from germline, CDR1 is MNHGY and CDR2 is SAAAGT. CDR3 nucleotide sequence: TGTGCCAGCAGTTACTCCGCGGAGACTAATGAAAAACTGTTTTTT. This translates into CASSYSAETNEKLFF.

The V gene is TRBV11-3, the J gene TRBJ1-2, with a possible D match to TRBD1 (5 bases). Trimming cost V 4 bases and J 5 bases, with 17 bases left between them. The CDR3 length is 15 residues. The germline CDR1 and CDR2 sequences are SGHNT and YENEEA. CDR3 nucleotide sequence: TGTGCCAGCAGCTCAGTCCCAGGGTGGGGGTATGGCTACACCTTC. Protein sequence: CASSSVPGWGYGYTF.

The chain recombines TRBV11-3 with TRBJ2-7, with no clear D. Germline lookup yields CDR1 SGHNT and CDR2 YENEEA. The CDR3 extends over 14 amino acids. V lost 2 bases, J lost 2 bases, and 10 bases lay in between. The CDR3 here is CASSLNRLTYEQYF. CDR3 DNA sequence: TGTGCCAGCAGCTTAAATCGGCTCACCTACGAGCAGTACTTC.

The rearrangement uses TRBV6-8 and TRBJ1-5, with 7 bases matching TRBD1. Germline V gene lookup returns CDR1 MNHGY and CDR2 SAAAGT. Trimming removed 3 bases from V and 6 bases from J; junction bases left unmatched: 8. This CDR3 has 15 residues. The CDR3 sequence is CASSYRQGGTQPQHF. The DNA of the CDR3 is TGTGCCAGCAGTTATAGACAGGGAGGCACTCAGCCCCAGCATTTT.

The V gene is TRBV6-8, the J gene TRBJ1-1, with no clear D. The CDR3 runs 14 residues. Trimming removed 4 bases from V and 0 bases from J, with 9 bases in between. Germline CDR1 reads MNHGY; CDR2 reads SAAAGT. The CDR3 here is CASSLGSMNTEAFF. In DNA form, the CDR3 reads TGTGCCAGCAGTTTAGGGAGCATGAACACTGAAGCTTTCTTT.

The chain links TRBV18 to TRBJ1-2; no clear D. Trimming cost V 3 bases and J 4 bases, with 12 bases left between them. CDR3 size: 14 residues. The V gene's germline CDR1 is KGHSH and CDR2 LQKENI. The CDR3 loop reads CASSPGSDGYGYTF. The CDR3 DNA reads TGTGCCAGCTCACCCGGGTCCGATGGCTATGGCTACACCTTC.

The chain employs TRBV9 and TRBJ1-6, with D hard to call. This CDR3 spans 14 amino acids. The V end lost 0 bases, the J end lost 10 bases, and 11 bases lay between the germline ends. Germline loops: CDR1 SGDLS, CDR2 YYNGEE. DNA for the CDR3: TGTGCCAGCAGCGTAGGGGTAGACGGATCACCCCTCCACTTT. This sequence encodes CASSVGVDGSPLHF.

The chain carries TRBV10-3 and TRBJ2-5; D gene uncertain. Trimming left V 0 bases short and J 4 bases short, with 6 bases between. The CDR3 extends over 13 amino acids. The germline V gene has CDR1 ENHRY and CDR2 SYGVKD. CDR3 sequence: CAISESTRETQYF. The CDR3 DNA reads TGTGCCATCAGTGAGTCGACTCGAGAGACCCAGTACTTC.

The chain recombines TRBV6-8 with TRBJ2-5, with 11 bases identical to TRBD2. CDR3 length: 14 amino acids. CDR1 is MNHGY, CDR2 SAAAGT, per germline. With 6 bases clipped from V and 4 bases from J, the junction kept 4 bases outside the gene matches. The CDR3 DNA is TGTGCCAGCAGCCCGGGACTAGCGGCAGAGACCCAGTACTTC. As protein: CASSPGLAAETQYF.

The chain uses TRBV28 and TRBJ2-5; D is unresolved. CDR3 length equals 12 residues. Germline CDR1 MDHEN, CDR2 SYDVKM. The V gene lost 5 bases and the J gene lost 5 bases, with 9 bases spanning the gap. The DNA for the CDR3 is TGTGCCAGCAGTAACATAGGGGAGACCCAGTACTTC. Residues: CASSNIGETQYF. Full variable domain (missing parts from reference TRBV28 and TRBJ2-5): DVKVTQSSRYLVKRTGEKVFLECVQDMDHENMFWYRQDPGLGLRLIYFSYDVKMKEKGDIPEGYSVSREKKERFSLILESASTNQTSMYLCASSNIGETQYFGPGTRLLVL.

The chain links TRBV9 to TRBJ1-1; TRBD1 might be the D (5 bases). CDR1 SGDLS and CDR2 YYNGEE come from the germline V gene. The CDR3 consists of 14 residues. V gave up 0 bases and J gave up 2 bases, with 8 bases separating them. CDR3 sequence: CASSVGTPNTEAFF. In DNA, the CDR3 is TGTGCCAGCAGCGTAGGGACACCTAACACTGAAGCTTTCTTT.

This clone was observed a handful of times. The gene calls are TRBV9 and TRBJ1-4; D unclear. The CDR3 extends over 15 amino acids. V dropped 5 bases and J dropped 0 bases, with 11 bases sitting between them. Germline V CDR1 and CDR2: SGDLS, YYNGEE. The CDR3 sequence: CASSYGPSTNEKLFF. DNA of the CDR3: TGTGCCAGCAGTTACGGACCGTCAACTAATGAAAAACTGTTTTTT.

This sequence joins TRBV6-8 and TRBJ2-4, with D maybe TRBD1 (5 bases). Germline V CDR1 and CDR2: MNHGY, SAAAGT. V dropped 5 bases and J dropped 0 bases, with 8 bases sitting between them. The CDR3 has 14 residues. CDR3 bases: TGTGCCAGCAGTAAACAGGTAGCCAAAAACATTCAGTACTTC. This sequence encodes CASSKQVAKNIQYF.

The V and J genes are TRBV23-1 and TRBJ2-1, with D perhaps matching TRBD1 (6 bases). TRBV23-1 is an ORF; its function is uncertain. Trimming took off 6 bases at V and 4 bases at J, with 13 bases between the two ends. The CDR3 spans 14 residues. CDR3 bases: TGCGCCAGCAGCTCACCCACAGGGTACAATGAGCAGTTCTTC. This sequence encodes CASSSPTGYNEQFF.

The genes are TRBV18 and TRBJ1-3; 7 positions agree with TRBD1. This CDR3 is 16 amino acids long. V gave up 3 bases and J gave up 2 bases; unmatched junction bases: 7. CDR1 is KGHSH, CDR2 LQKENI, per germline. The CDR3 loop reads CASSPTQGRAGNTIYF. CDR3 nucleotides: TGTGCCAGCTCACCGACACAGGGGCGCGCTGGAAACACCATATATTTT.

The chain employs TRBV29-1 and TRBJ2-3; perhaps TRBD1 as D (5 bases). Trimming removed 6 bases at V and 1 base at J, with 14 bases between. The V gene's germline CDR1 is SQVTM and CDR2 ANQGSEA. The CDR3 is made up of 14 amino acids. The chain's CDR3 is CSVLDQGGTDTQYF. For the CDR3, the DNA is TGCAGCGTCCTTGATCAGGGTGGCACAGATACGCAGTATTTT.

The rearrangement links TRBV2 to TRBJ2-2; D is tentatively TRBD1 or TRBD2 (6 bases each). The CDR3 loop spans 14 amino acids. V was shortened by 4 bases and J by 4 bases, with 10 bases between the two germline ends. CDR1 and CDR2 from the germline V gene are SNHLY and FYNNEI. The CDR3 bases are TGTGCCAGCAGTGCGGGGGCGCTCACCGGGGAGCTGTTTTTT. It encodes CASSAGALTGELFF.

This chain uses TRBV30 with TRBJ1-3; the match to TRBD1 covers 9 bases. Germline CDR1 reads GTSNPN; CDR2 reads SVGIG (reference sequence). Germline trimming cut 3 bases from V and 4 bases from J; bases unmatched to any gene: 10. The CDR3 has 16 amino acids. The CDR3 nucleotides are TGTGCCTGGAGCAGGGGGGACAGGGCAGGCGGAAACACCATATATTTT. This codes for CAWSRGDRAGGNTIYF.